These T cell receptor beta chains were read from a single sample in a study of blood T cell repertoires in COVID-19. Clones were read by immunoSEQ multiplex PCR, and TCRdb kept only the in-frame ones, dropping some. The table shows 70,000 to 95,000 clones, with 81% occurring only once. The sample was peripheral blood. These receptors all stem from a human donor in a cohort sampled during active COVID-19. Both conserved end residues are part of each CDR3. D genes are given only for firm matches. Expanded clones are given a class, and other clones once, few, many or no size at all.

v_call: TRBV6-5; d_call: TRBD1; j_call: TRBJ1-5; clone_size: .; cdr3_nt: TGTGCCAGCACCGGACAGGGACTTAGCAATCAGCCCCAGCATTTT; cdr3_aa: CASTGQGLSNQPQHF
v_call: TRBV7-2; d_call: .; j_call: TRBJ1-1; clone_size: .; cdr3_nt: TGTGCCAGCAGCCCTCGGGTGAACACTGAAGCTTTCTTT; cdr3_aa: CASSPRVNTEAFF
v_call: TRBV7-9; d_call: TRBD1; j_call: TRBJ1-1; clone_size: .; cdr3_nt: TGTGCCAGCAGTCAACGACAGGGGGTGATGAACACTGAAGCTTTCTTT; cdr3_aa: CASSQRQGVMNTEAFF
v_call: TRBV30; d_call: .; j_call: TRBJ2-7; clone_size: .; cdr3_nt: TGTGCCTGGAATAAGTACCCGAGGTCCTACGAGCAGTACTTC; cdr3_aa: CAWNKYPRSYEQYF
v_call: TRBV19; d_call: TRBD1; j_call: TRBJ2-7; clone_size: .; cdr3_nt: TGTGCCAGTAGTACGGAGGGGACAGGGGTTTACGAGCAGTACTTC; cdr3_aa: CASSTEGTGVYEQYF
v_call: TRBV5-1; d_call: TRBD2; j_call: TRBJ2-1; clone_size: .; cdr3_nt: TGCGCCAGCAGCAAGGGACTAGCGGGGGGCCCCCTTTACAATGAGCAGTTCTTC; cdr3_aa: CASSKGLAGGPLYNEQFF
v_call: TRBV6-4; d_call: TRBD1; j_call: TRBJ2-3; clone_size: many; cdr3_nt: TGTGCCAGCAGTGACACCGGGACAGGGGACGCAGATACGCAGTATTTT; cdr3_aa: CASSDTGTGDADTQYF
v_call: TRBV7-2; d_call: .; j_call: TRBJ1-5; clone_size: .; cdr3_nt: TGTGCCAGCAGCTTGTTTTGGGACTCACCGCAGCCCCAGCATTTT; cdr3_aa: CASSLFWDSPQPQHF
v_call: TRBV6-1; d_call: TRBD2; j_call: TRBJ2-1; clone_size: many; cdr3_nt: TGTGCCAGCAGTGAAGTACCGGGACTAGTAGGTTACAATGAGCAGTTCTTC; cdr3_aa: CASSEVPGLVGYNEQFF
v_call: TRBV5-1; d_call: TRBD1; j_call: TRBJ2-3; clone_size: .; cdr3_nt: TGCGCCAGCAGCTCACAGGGGGATACGCAGTATTTT; cdr3_aa: CASSSQGDTQYF